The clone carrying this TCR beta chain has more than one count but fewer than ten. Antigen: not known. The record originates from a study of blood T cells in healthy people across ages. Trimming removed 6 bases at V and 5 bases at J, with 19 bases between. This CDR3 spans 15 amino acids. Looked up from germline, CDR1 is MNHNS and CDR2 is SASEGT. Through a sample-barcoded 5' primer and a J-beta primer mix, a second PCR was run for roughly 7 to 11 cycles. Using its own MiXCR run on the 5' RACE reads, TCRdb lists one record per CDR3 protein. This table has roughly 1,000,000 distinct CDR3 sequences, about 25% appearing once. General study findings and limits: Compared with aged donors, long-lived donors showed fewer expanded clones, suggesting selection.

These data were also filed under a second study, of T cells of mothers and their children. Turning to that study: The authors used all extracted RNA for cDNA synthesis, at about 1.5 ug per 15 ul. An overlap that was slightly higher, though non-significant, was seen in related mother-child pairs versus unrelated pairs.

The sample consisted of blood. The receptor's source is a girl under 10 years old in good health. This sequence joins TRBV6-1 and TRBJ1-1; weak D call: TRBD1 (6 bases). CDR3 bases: TGTGCCAGCAGGTCTTCCCCGGCGGGGGCGACTGAAGCTTTCTTT. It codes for CASRSSPAGATEAFF.